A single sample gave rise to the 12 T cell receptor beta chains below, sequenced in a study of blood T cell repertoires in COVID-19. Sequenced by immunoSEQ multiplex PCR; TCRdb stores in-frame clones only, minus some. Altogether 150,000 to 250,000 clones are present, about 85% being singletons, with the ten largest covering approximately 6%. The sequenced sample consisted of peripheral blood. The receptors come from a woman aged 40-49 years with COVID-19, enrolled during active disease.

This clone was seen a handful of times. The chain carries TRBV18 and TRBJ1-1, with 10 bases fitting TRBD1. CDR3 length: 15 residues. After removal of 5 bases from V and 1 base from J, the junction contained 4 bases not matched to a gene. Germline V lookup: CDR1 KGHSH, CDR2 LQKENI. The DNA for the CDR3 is TGTGCCAGCTCAAAGACAGGGGGCGCGAACACTGAAGCTTTCTTT. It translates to CASSKTGGANTEAFF.

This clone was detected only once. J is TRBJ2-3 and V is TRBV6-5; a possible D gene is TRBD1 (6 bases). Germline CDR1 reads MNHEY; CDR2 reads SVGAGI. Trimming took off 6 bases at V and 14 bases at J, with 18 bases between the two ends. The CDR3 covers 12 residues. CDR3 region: CASSEGHSRGYF. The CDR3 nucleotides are TGTGCCAGCAGCGAGGGCCACTCCAGGGGGTATTTT.

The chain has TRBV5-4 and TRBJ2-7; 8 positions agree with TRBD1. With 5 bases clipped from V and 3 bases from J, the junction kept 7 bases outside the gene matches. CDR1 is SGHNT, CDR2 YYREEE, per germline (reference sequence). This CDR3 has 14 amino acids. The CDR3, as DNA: TGTGCCAGCAGGCCGGGACAGGAGTACTACGAGCAGTACTTC. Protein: CASRPGQEYYEQYF.

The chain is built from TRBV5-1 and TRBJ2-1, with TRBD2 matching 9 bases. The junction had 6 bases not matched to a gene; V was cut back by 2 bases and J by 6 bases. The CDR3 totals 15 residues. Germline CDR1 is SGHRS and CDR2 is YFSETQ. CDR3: CASSFGAGGSNEQFF. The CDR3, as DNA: TGCGCCAGCAGCTTCGGGGCGGGAGGGTCCAATGAGCAGTTCTTC.

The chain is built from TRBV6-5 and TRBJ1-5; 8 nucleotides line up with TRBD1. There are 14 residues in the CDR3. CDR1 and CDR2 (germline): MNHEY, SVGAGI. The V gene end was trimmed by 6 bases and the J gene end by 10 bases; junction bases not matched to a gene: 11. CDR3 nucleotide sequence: TGTGCCAGCAGCTGGGACAGGCCGAAGGATCCCCAGCATTTT. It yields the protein CASSWDRPKDPQHF.

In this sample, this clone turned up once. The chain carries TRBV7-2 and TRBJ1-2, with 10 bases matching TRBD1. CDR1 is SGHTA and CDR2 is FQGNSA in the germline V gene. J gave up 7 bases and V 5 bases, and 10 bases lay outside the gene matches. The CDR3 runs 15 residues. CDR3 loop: CASSSQTGGALGYTF. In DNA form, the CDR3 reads TGTGCCAGCAGCAGTCAGACAGGGGGCGCTCTTGGCTACACCTTC.

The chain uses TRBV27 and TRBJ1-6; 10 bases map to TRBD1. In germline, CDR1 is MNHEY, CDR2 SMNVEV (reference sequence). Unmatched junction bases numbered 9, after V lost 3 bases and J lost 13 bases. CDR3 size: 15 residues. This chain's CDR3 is CASSLFGQGGTPLHF. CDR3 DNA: TGTGCCAGCAGTTTGTTTGGACAGGGGGGAACTCCCCTCCACTTT.

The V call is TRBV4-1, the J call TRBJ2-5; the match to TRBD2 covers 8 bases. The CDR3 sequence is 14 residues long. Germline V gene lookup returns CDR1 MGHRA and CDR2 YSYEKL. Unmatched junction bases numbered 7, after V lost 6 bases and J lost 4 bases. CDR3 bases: TGCGCCAGCAGTCGCGGGGGGACTTTAGAGACCCAGTACTTC. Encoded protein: CASSRGGTLETQYF.

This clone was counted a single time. DNA for the CDR3: TGTGCCAGCAGCGTAGGATCAGGCGCAGATACGCAGTATTTT. Its protein is CASSVGSGADTQYF. V is TRBV9 and J is TRBJ2-3; D remains unclear. V was pared by 0 bases and J by 4 bases, with 9 bases between. This CDR3 region has 14 residues. Per the germline V gene, CDR1 is SGDLS and CDR2 is YYNGEE.

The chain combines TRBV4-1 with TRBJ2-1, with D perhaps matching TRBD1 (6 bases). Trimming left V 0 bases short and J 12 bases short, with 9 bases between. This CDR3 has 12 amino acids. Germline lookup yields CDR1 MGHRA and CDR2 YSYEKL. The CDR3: CASSQEGTTQFF. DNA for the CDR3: TGCGCCAGCAGCCAAGAAGGGACAACGCAGTTCTTC.

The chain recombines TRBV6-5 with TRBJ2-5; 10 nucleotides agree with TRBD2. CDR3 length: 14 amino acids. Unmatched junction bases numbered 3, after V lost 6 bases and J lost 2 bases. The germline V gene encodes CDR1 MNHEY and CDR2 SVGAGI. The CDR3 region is CASRFSGRQETQYF. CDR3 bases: TGTGCCAGCAGGTTTAGCGGGAGGCAAGAGACCCAGTACTTC.

The CDR3 DNA reads as TGTGCCAGCAGCTCCACGTTGGCGGTGTACGAGCAGTACTTC. This codes for CASSSTLAVYEQYF. The chain combines TRBV7-2 with TRBJ2-7; no clear D. This CDR3 region has 14 residues. Germline CDR1 and CDR2: SGHTA and FQGNSA. Trimming shortened V by 4 bases and J by 4 bases, and 14 bases separated the two germline ends.